This T cell receptor (beta chain) was identified in a study of T-cell reconstitution after alpha-beta-depleted transplantation in children. The study's findings and limits: Some patients showed high day-60 TCRbeta diversity, which derived from surviving recipient T cells and thymic progenitors. About two months after transplant, alpha-beta T cells reportedly came from several hundred expanded graft clones. T-cell numbers and diversity, one year after transplant, stemmed largely from T cells that were newly produced.

In its sample, this clonotype was seen many times. Its cognate antigen is unknown. CDR3 length: 17 residues. Trimming stripped 4 bases from V and 1 base from J, with 21 bases between. Looked up from germline, CDR1 is DFQATT and CDR2 is SNEGSKA (reference sequence). This sample's TCRbeta library carried unique molecular identifier barcodes. TCRdb called the PCR reads again in MiXCR, with one record for every CDR3 protein. In the table there are hundreds of thousands of distinct CDR3 sequences, around 13% of which are singletons. This TCR derives from a girl aged 2 to 10 with congenital amegakaryocytic thrombocytopenia, due to receive a stem cell transplant. This sequence joins TRBV20-1 and TRBJ2-3; tentatively, D is TRBD2 (6 bases). This specimen was PBMCs, taken before TCRalphabeta/CD19-depleted stem cell transplant. CDR3 DNA: TGCAGTGCTACACCGCTACGCTTGGAGGGCCGCACAGATACGCAGTATTTT. Encoded protein: CSATPLRLEGRTDTQYF.